This TCR beta chain was captured in a study of cytomegalovirus exposure and HLA in healthy donors (dated by TCRdb to 2015 to 2018). In terms of the full investigation: According to an earlier analysis of 587 of the donors, 200 million or so T cells yielded 120 million or so unique TCR beta sequences and 276 Gb of sequence data. Roughly 300 gigabases of sequencing data and around 87 million unique TCR sequences were included in an early release covering over 600 HLA-typed donors. The genetic ancestry cluster associated with self-reported Caucasian donors included 81% of the roughly 400 genotyped donors. The study was designed to test whether signatures of past pathogen exposure could be identified by cataloging public T cell receptors. The T cell repertoires of around 730 subjects were profiled by immunosequencing and related to cytomegalovirus serostatus. Along with the 666-subject first cohort, a separate validation cohort of some 130 different subjects was used. The study combined high-throughput TCR immunosequencing, statistical association of individual TCRs with disease status, and machine learning to predict cytomegalovirus infection status. In a later analysis, previously published TCR beta repertoires from 670 or so donors were re-analyzed and high-resolution HLA genotyping was added so that TCR occurrence patterns could be studied. In the later analysis, no new phenotypic data were used to find candidate immune exposures; instead, reliance was placed on TCR beta sequences and their occurrence across donors. An earlier analysis of about 600 of the donors used high-throughput TCR beta sequencing to judge whether each TCR beta V gene segment behaved as functional or pseudogenic. Donor age, sex, ethnicity and CMV serostatus were collected together with the repertoire data. A later genetic analysis took genome-wide SNP genotypes for about three fifths of the 666 donors and used that subset as a discovery cohort. All discovery cohort repertoires had been generated using a single sequencing platform. Class I and class II HLA loci were covered by the typing at four-digit resolution. The number of donors typed differed by locus, with roughly 620-630 for A, B, C, DRB1 and DQB1, roughly 520 for DQA1, nearly 610 for DPA1, and some 450 for DPB1. About five DR-DQ haplotypes were treated as single units for association and clustering because of strong linkage in the cohort. On average, over 200,000 unique TCR beta nucleotide sequences were sequenced per donor among 350 to 400 genotyped donors of the cohort, with around 19% of those sequences being non-productive. On the study overall, not on this receptor specifically: The study gave a list of some 150 TCR beta chains associated with cytomegalovirus. Correlated functional status among segregating V segments might reflect linkage disequilibrium, but an unknown experimental factor could not be ruled out. Because some donors lacked HLA typing at each locus, the association tests relied only on the typed subset. Roughly uniform sequencing depth across donors was assumed in presence/absence analyses, although this assumption may not hold. The authors suggested that the approach could potentially be generalized to other disease states and immunological phenotypes. According to a later analysis, most CMV-associated TCR beta chains appeared to be HLA-restricted, and the HLA associations seemed to be driven largely by CMV exposure. Assigning TCR associations to individual alleles was difficult when HLA alleles, especially DR and DQ, strongly co-occurred. Because counts were too low, around 18 rarely observed V segments, including chromosome 9 orphons, were left out of the earlier analysis of about 620 of the donors. In both the original and validation cohorts, the classifier was reported to diagnose cytomegalovirus status with high specificity and sensitivity. A group of highly shared sequence variants was considered likely to be a technical artifact of the sequencing pipeline. A few of the identified cytomegalovirus-associated TCR beta chains were confirmed in vitro to be specific for cytomegalovirus antigens. CMV serostatus was the only immune exposure information available for the cohort. A later genetic analysis reported fewer N-insertions in productive TCRs among donors in an Asian-associated ancestry cluster than the roughly 650-donor mean. In a later analysis, the rate of TCR association differed among HLA loci, with DRB1 alleles having the most associated TCRs and HLA-C alleles having the fewest. A further reported finding was that TCR beta sequences accurately predicted the HLA-A and HLA-B alleles for most subjects in the first cohort. Only TCR beta chains were sequenced in this cohort, and the absence of alpha or paired-chain data limited detectable features. A later genetic analysis associated a missense DCLRE1C variant with V-gene and J-gene trimming of TCR beta chains, and an independent cohort replicated the association. In a later analysis, HLA-associated TCR beta chains showed more clonal expansion and lower generation probabilities than non-associated chains that were equally common. In an earlier analysis of more than 450 of the donors, most TCR beta V segments were observed in productive rearrangements about 87% or about 30% of the time, broadly matching IMGT annotations. According to a later analysis, parvovirus B19, influenza, CMV and Epstein-Barr virus appeared linked to several top co-occurrence clusters. Most TCR sequences were observed very rarely across donors, whereas some public TCRs were present in many individuals. Some IMGT-functional V segments, including TRBV6-2 and TRBV6-3, could not be distinguished by the 87-base-pair reads and were therefore excluded. In a later analysis, 16,951 TCR beta sequences were associated with specific HLA alleles at a false discovery rate of 0.05.

Compared with germline, V lacks 4 bases and J lacks 9 bases; bases without a gene match: 7. The germline V gene yields SGDLS for CDR1 and YYNGEE for CDR2. The CDR3 goes from the cysteine to the phenylalanine over 14 residues. Of all the DNA, just the CDR3 is kept, 42 bases in frame from base 1. The cohort was made up of roughly 670 healthy bone marrow donors. Cohort members were all nominally healthy when sampled, although unrecorded immune exposures were likely present. The donor tested CMV seronegative, placing the donor among the 350 or so seronegative members of the cohort. Every donor gave a peripheral blood sample, and the peripheral blood mononuclear cells from that sample were used for TCR beta sequencing. Genomic DNA extraction from the blood cell samples was performed with the Qiagen DNeasy Blood Extraction Kit. A word on this clone: The specificity of this receptor is unknown. Within one base of it there is no much larger clone, and no base qualities were kept.

Libraries were built with the immunoSEQ multiplex PCR assay. The multiplex PCR relied on a mix of 60 forward primers for TCR Vbeta segments and 13 reverse primers for TCR Jbeta segments. The CDR3 region of rearranged TCR beta genes was amplified from genomic DNA with a multiplex PCR assay. The Illumina HiSeq System was used to sequence the amplified TCR beta libraries as 87-base-pair reads. On the authors' methods: A later analysis tallied tens of millions of unique TCR beta chains across the 666 repertoires, and some 10 million of those chains were shared by two or more donors. Raw reads were error-corrected and collapsed into unique sequences by a nearest-neighbor algorithm in which closely related sequences were merged to remove PCR and sequencing errors. CDR3 sequences were aligned to IMGT reference sequences to assign V, D and J gene segments. For a sequence to be retained, at least a six-nucleotide match to both a V gene segment and a J gene segment was required. A rearrangement counted as productive if the CDR3 had no stop codons and remained in frame with V and J, and every other rearrangement counted as non-productive. Following IMGT convention, CDR3 was defined as the stretch from the second conserved V-encoded cysteine to the conserved J-encoded phenylalanine. Sequences without an unambiguous match to a single V gene segment were excluded from the earlier analysis of a few hundred of the donors. An earlier analysis of 587 of the donors called V segments functional above 56.7% productive rearrangements and segregating when the between-donor standard deviation exceeded 5%. A statistical classification framework was developed to diagnose cytomegalovirus status using the catalog of TCR beta chain sequences. In a later analysis, V and J genes were assigned by comparing TCR nucleotide sequences against IMGT/GENE-DB human TR gene sequences. Using the TCRdist pipeline, a later analysis assigned CDR3 sequences along with most-parsimonious VDJ recombination scenarios. In a later analysis, every TCR beta chain was defined by the combination of its CDR3 amino acid sequence and its V-gene family, and reads without a unique V-gene family were dropped. To address suspected cross-contamination and a sequencing artifact, a later analysis removed approximately 590 highly shared, low-generation-probability nucleotide sequences. A later analysis calculated a clonal expansion index for each public chain from normalized within-repertoire ranks of inferred template counts. In a later analysis, generation probabilities were computed with a VDJ recombination model fitted to out-of-frame rearrangements, and the resulting probabilities were checked against IGoR. In a later analysis, hypergeometric tests were used to score TCR-TCR, TCR-HLA and TCR-CMV co-occurrence, with a repertoire-size bias correction applied to TCR pairs. To estimate false discovery rates, a later analysis permuted the HLA or CMV assignments 20 times. In a later analysis, co-occurring TCRs were grouped with DBSCAN, and TCRdist sequence similarity was added when clustering was performed within HLA-allele-positive subsets. Co-occurrence clustering excluded repertoires with fewer than 30,000 or more than 120,000 public chains, plus five with anomalous nucleotide sharing. TCRdb carries this immuneACCESS record with in-frame sequences only. Its versions omit some clonotypes, under half of them owing to an unresolved V gene in the studies checked, with the rest unexplained. V, J and clone size derive from that table, while D and trimming were established from the DNA sequence. The sample profile shows about 140,000 clones; under 90% of them were found once. The ten largest make up 4.5% of the sample.

Rearrangement joined TRBV9 to TRBJ1-6; the junction holds 7 bases that match TRBD1. The sequenced sample consisted of PBMCs. The receptor was isolated from a man aged 40-49 years in good health and CMV-seronegative. The CDR3 amino acid sequence is: CASSHDRDSSPLHF. The DNA sequence reads TGTGCCAGCAGCCACGACAGGGATAGTTCACCCCTCCACTTT. Reference TRBV9 and TRBJ1-6 proteins supply the regions before and after the CDR3; the full variable domain is: DSGVTQTPKHLITATGQRVTLRCSPRSGDLSVYWYQQSLDQGLQFLIQYYNGEERAKGNILERFSAQQFPDLHSELNLSSLELGDSALYFCASSHDRDSSPLHFGNGTRLTVT.